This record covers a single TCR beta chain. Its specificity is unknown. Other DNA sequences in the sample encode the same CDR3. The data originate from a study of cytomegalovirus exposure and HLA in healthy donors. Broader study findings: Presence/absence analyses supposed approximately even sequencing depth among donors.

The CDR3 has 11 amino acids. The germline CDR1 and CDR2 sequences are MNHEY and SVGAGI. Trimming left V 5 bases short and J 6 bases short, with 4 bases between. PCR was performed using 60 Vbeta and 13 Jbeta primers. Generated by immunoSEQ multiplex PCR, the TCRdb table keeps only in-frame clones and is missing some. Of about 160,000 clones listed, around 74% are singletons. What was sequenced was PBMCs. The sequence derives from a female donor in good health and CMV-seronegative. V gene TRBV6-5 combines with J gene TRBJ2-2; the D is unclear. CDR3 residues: CASSRAGELFF. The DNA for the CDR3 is TGTGCCAGCAGTCGGGCCGGGGAGCTGTTTTTT.